This is a list of T cell receptor beta chains from one sample in a study of T cell responses to AZD1222 COVID-19 vaccine. This table comes from immunoSEQ multiplex PCR, and its TCRdb copy is limited to in-frame clones, with some not included. In the table there are 150,000 to 190,000 clones, 90% of which are singletons. The starting material was peripheral blood, obtained 28 days after the second AZD1222 dose. All receptors come from an adult who received the AZD1222 COVID-19 vaccine. Both conserved end residues are part of each CDR3. Fields, in order: V gene, clone size, D gene, J gene, CDR3 DNA, CDR3 protein. The D gene is left open where the match is weak. Rows may omit the clone size; those that give it use once, few, many or a size class.

>TRBV18|NA|TRBD2|TRBJ2-7
TGTGCCAGCGCCCTAGCGGGAGGGCGCGAGCAGTACTTC
CASALAGGREQYF
>TRBV6-2/TRBV6-3|few|TRBD1|TRBJ1-1
TGTGCCAGCAGTCGACAGGGGGCTTGGACTGAAGCTTTCTTT
CASSRQGAWTEAFF
>TRBV12-3/TRBV12-4|once|NA|TRBJ2-1
TGTGCCAGCTCTCAGGGGGGCAATGAGCAGTTCTTC
CASSQGGNEQFF
>TRBV27|NA|TRBD2|TRBJ2-1
TGTGCCAGCAGTTTATCTTTAGCGGGGGGGTTAAAGGAGCAGTTCTTC
CASSLSLAGGLKEQFF
>TRBV14|NA|TRBD1|TRBJ1-4
TGTGCCAGCAGCCTGCGGACAGGCCTTAATGAAAAACTGTTTTTT
CASSLRTGLNEKLFF
>TRBV4-2|NA|TRBD2|TRBJ2-7
TGTGCCAGCAGCCAGGTAGCGGGAGGCCCAAGCGAGCAGTACTTC
CASSQVAGGPSEQYF
>TRBV2|NA|TRBD1|TRBJ1-6
TGTGCCGGCAGTGGGACAGCCGAACGGGGTAATTCACCCCTCCACTTT
CAGSGTAERGNSPLHF
>TRBV2|NA|NA|TRBJ1-2
TGTGCCAGCGGCGAACACGGACCCTATGGCTACACCTTC
CASGEHGPYGYTF
>TRBV11-2|NA|NA|TRBJ1-4
TGTGCCAGCAGCCCCAAGCCTCAGGACATGAATGAAAAACTGTTTTTT
CASSPKPQDMNEKLFF
>TRBV3-1/TRBV3-2|NA|NA|TRBJ1-2
TGTGCCAGCAGCCATCCCAAGGACACCAGGGGCTATGGCTACACCTTC
CASSHPKDTRGYGYTF
>TRBV15|once|TRBD1|TRBJ1-4
TGTGCCACCAGCTTTGGGGACAGAGCAACTAATGAAAAACTGTTTTTT
CATSFGDRATNEKLFF
>TRBV4-1|NA|NA|TRBJ1-2
TGCGCCAGCAGCCAAACAGGGAGACACTTCTATGGCTACACCTTC
CASSQTGRHFYGYTF
>TRBV30|NA|NA|TRBJ2-5
TGTGCCTGTACCTTTTTGGGGTACCAAGAGACCCAGTACTTC
CACTFLGYQETQYF
>TRBV27|once|NA|TRBJ2-7
TGTGCCAGCAGTTTACGGTCCTTCCCCTACGAGCAGTACTTC
CASSLRSFPYEQYF
>TRBV5-6|NA|NA|TRBJ2-1
TGTGCCAGCAGCTTGATCTACAATGAGCAGTTCTTC
CASSLIYNEQFF
>TRBV4-1|NA|NA|TRBJ1-1
TGCGCCAGCAGCCAAGACGCTGGGGGAACTGAAGCTTTCTTT
CASSQDAGGTEAFF
>TRBV12-5|once|TRBD1|TRBJ2-7
TGTGCTAGTGACCTCCGGGACAGGGGTTCCTACGAGCAGTACTTC
CASDLRDRGSYEQYF
>TRBV7-9|NA|NA|TRBJ2-7
TGTGCCAGCAGCCACCGGGACGGGCTCTCCTACGAGCAGTACTTC
CASSHRDGLSYEQYF
>TRBV7-9|NA|NA|TRBJ2-5
TGTGCCAGCAGCTTAGATCAAGAGACCCAGTACTTC
CASSLDQETQYF
>TRBV6-5|NA|TRBD1|TRBJ2-1
TGTGCCAGCAGTTCCCCCGGGACAGGGTTTGAGCAGTTCTTC
CASSSPGTGFEQFF
>TRBV7-8|NA|NA|TRBJ1-5
TGTGCCAGCAGCCCAGCCCCAGGGCTAGGTCAGCCCCAGCATTTT
CASSPAPGLGQPQHF
>TRBV19|NA|NA|TRBJ1-5
TGTGCCAGTAGTATGAGGGTCATGTCGGGGTCGCAGCCCCAGCATTTT
CASSMRVMSGSQPQHF
>TRBV5-1|NA|NA|TRBJ1-1
TGCGCCAGCAGATTGACTTCGCCTATGAACACTGAAGCTTTCTTT
CASRLTSPMNTEAFF
>TRBV3-1/TRBV3-2|NA|TRBD2|TRBJ2-3
TGTGCCCTCGGGACTAGCGGGTCAAGTACGCAGTATTTT
CALGTSGSSTQYF
>TRBV11-2|NA|NA|TRBJ1-1
TGTGCCAGCAGCCTACGGGGGCCGAACACTGAAGCTTTCTTT
CASSLRGPNTEAFF
>TRBV12-3/TRBV12-4|NA|NA|TRBJ1-4
TGTGCCAGCAGCCGGGCGAAAGGGGAAAAACTGTTTTTT
CASSRAKGEKLFF
>TRBV30|NA|NA|TRBJ1-1
TGTGCCTGGGATTGGGGGTCGAAACCGGGCACTGAAGCTTTCTTT
CAWDWGSKPGTEAFF
>TRBV2|NA|NA|TRBJ2-6
TGTGCTTTCAGGGCAGCGAGCTCTGGGGCCAACGTCCTGACTTTC
CAFRAASSGANVLTF
>TRBV13|NA|NA|TRBJ2-3
TGTGCCAGCAGCTTCGTGGGAACAGATACGCAGTATTTT
CASSFVGTDTQYF
>TRBV15|NA|NA|TRBJ2-1
TGTGCCACCAGCAGAGAGGTGGGGGTCCCCCAAAATGAGCAGTTCTTC
CATSREVGVPQNEQFF
>TRBV2|NA|TRBD2|TRBJ2-2
TGTGCCAGCAAAGCGGGGGGCCGAACCGGGGAGCTGTTTTTT
CASKAGGRTGELFF
>TRBV29-1|NA|NA|TRBJ2-7
TGCAGCGTTAAGCCAGGGGACGGGGAGCAGTACTTC
CSVKPGDGEQYF
>TRBV19|NA|TRBD1|TRBJ1-4
TGTGCCAGTAGTCCAAGGGGGCGCGGTGAAAAACTGTTTTTT
CASSPRGRGEKLFF
>TRBV29-1|NA|TRBD1|TRBJ2-3
TGCAGCGCCCCGGGACAGGGCACAGATACGCAGTATTTT
CSAPGQGTDTQYF
>TRBV5-1|NA|TRBD1|TRBJ1-1
TGCGCCAGCAGGAGGGACAGATCCTGGAACACTGAAGCTTTCTTT
CASRRDRSWNTEAFF
>TRBV6-1|once|NA|TRBJ1-2
TGTGCCAGCAGTGAATATGGCTACACCTTC
CASSEYGYTF
>TRBV5-1|NA|NA|TRBJ2-1
TGCGCCAGCAGCCAACCGGATGCCTACAATGAGCAGTTCTTC
CASSQPDAYNEQFF
>TRBV11-2|once|NA|TRBJ1-1
TGTGCCAGCAGCTGGGGGGTTAGAGCTTTCTTT
CASSWGVRAFF
>TRBV4-1|NA|TRBD2|TRBJ2-1
TGCGCCAGCAGCTTCGGTCATAGCGGGTACAATGAGCAGTTCTTC
CASSFGHSGYNEQFF
>TRBV3-1/TRBV3-2|NA|NA|TRBJ2-7
TGTGCCAGCAGCCATTGGGGGTACGAGCAGTACTTC
CASSHWGYEQYF
>TRBV30|NA|NA|TRBJ1-6
TGTGCCTGGAGTTTAGCCGGGACCGGACGGTCACCCCTCCACTTT
CAWSLAGTGRSPLHF